This T cell receptor beta chain emerged from a study of blood T cell repertoires in COVID-19. The CDR3 contains 13 residues. V dropped 1 base and J dropped 5 bases, with 8 bases sitting between them. Per germline, CDR1 SGHTA and CDR2 FQGNSA. The method was immunoSEQ multiplex PCR; TCRdb's version includes in-frame clones alone and lacks a portion of them. The table records fewer than 250,000 clones, 80% to 85% of them present only once. The TCR originated in a woman aged 50 to 60 with acute COVID-19. The V gene is TRBV7-2, the J gene TRBJ1-1; maybe TRBD1 (6 bases). Material for sequencing was PBMCs or T cells enriched from blood (not recorded which). The CDR3 loop is CASSLGGTTEAFF. The CDR3 nucleotides are TGTGCCAGCAGCTTAGGGGGGACAACTGAAGCTTTCTTT.